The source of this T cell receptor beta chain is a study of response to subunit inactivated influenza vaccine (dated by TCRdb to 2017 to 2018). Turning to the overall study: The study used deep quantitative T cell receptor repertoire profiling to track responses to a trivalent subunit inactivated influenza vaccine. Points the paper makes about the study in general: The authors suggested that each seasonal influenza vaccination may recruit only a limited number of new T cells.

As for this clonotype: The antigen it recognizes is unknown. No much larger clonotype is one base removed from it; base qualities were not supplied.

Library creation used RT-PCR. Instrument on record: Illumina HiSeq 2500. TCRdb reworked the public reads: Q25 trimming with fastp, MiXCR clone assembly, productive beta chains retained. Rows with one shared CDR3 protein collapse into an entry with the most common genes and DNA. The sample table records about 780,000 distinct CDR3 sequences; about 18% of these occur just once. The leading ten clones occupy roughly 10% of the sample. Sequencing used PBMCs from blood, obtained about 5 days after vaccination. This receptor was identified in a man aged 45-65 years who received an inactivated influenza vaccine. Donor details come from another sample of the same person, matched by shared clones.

The DNA reads TGTGCCAGCAGTTTACAAGTCAATCAGCCCCAGCATTTT. This translates into CASSLQVNQPQHF. The sequence is built from TRBV12-3 or TRBV12-4 and TRBJ1-5; no D gene can be assigned with confidence. V and J lose 2 bases and 3 bases, and a span of 5 bases separates them. Including the terminal cysteine and phenylalanine, the CDR3 comprises 13 residues. Only the CDR3 region is kept as DNA, spanning 39 bases read in frame from base 1.